This TCR beta chain was sequenced for a study of blood T cell repertoires in COVID-19. Per germline, CDR1 SGHRS and CDR2 YFSETQ. Trimming at V came to 4 bases and at J to 0 bases, leaving 8 bases not matched to a gene. The CDR3 sequence is 17 residues long. In the original processing: Amplified reference gene primers provided the basis for estimating nucleated cell counts. Only in-frame clones appear in the TCRdb table, and some are missing; sequencing was by immunoSEQ multiplex PCR. That table gives V, J and clone size, and the DNA gave D and trimming. Of fewer than 250,000 clones detected, 82% appear once; the ten largest clones hold approximately 12%.

This receptor was identified in a woman between 40 and 50 years old with acute or convalescent COVID-19. The sample comprised peripheral blood. The V and J genes are TRBV5-1 and TRBJ2-3; 10 nucleotides line up with TRBD2. CDR3 in amino acids: CASSPISSGGSTDTQYF. CDR3 bases: TGCGCCAGCAGCCCAATCTCTAGCGGGGGTAGCACAGATACGCAGTATTTT. Supplemented by reference TRBV5-1 and TRBJ2-3, the full variable domain reads KAGVTQTPRYLIKTRGQQVTLSCSPISGHRSVSWYQQTPGQGLQFLFEYFSETQRNKGNFPGRFSGRQFSNSRSEMNVSTLELGDSALYLCASSPISSGGSTDTQYFGPGTRLTVL.